These 6 T cell receptor beta chains were all obtained from the same sample, sequenced in a study of T-cell memory formation after mild COVID-19. Each CDR3 protein gets one entry after TCRdb re-called the 5' RACE reads with MiXCR. Of about 360,000 distinct CDR3 sequences in the sample, approximately 14% were seen once. Sequenced sample: PBMCs or a T cell subset sorted from them (not recorded which). The receptors here all came from a man aged 18 to 30 who had mild COVID-19 (a few samples of this study predate the infection). Cell type and time point are not known.

This clonotype occurred a few times. The chain recombines TRBV28 with TRBJ2-1; 9 bases map to TRBD1. CDR3 length equals 15 residues. Germline loops: CDR1 MDHEN, CDR2 SYDVKM. The V segment lost 2 bases and the J segment 7 bases; nucleotides outside the gene matches: 6. The CDR3 sequence is CASSLAGTGRNEQFF. The CDR3 DNA is TGTGCCAGCAGTTTAGCCGGGACAGGGCGGAATGAGCAGTTCTTC.

This clonotype was counted a few times. This chain joins TRBV18 and TRBJ1-2; no clear D gene. Trimming left V 4 bases short and J 8 bases short, with 14 bases between. Germline V gene sequence: CDR1 KGHSH, CDR2 LQKENI. The CDR3 sequence is 13 residues long. Here the CDR3 reads CASSRDHSSGYTF. The DNA for the CDR3 is TGTGCCAGCTCACGAGACCACAGTAGCGGCTACACCTTC.

This clonotype turned up a few times. The chain carries TRBV12-3 or TRBV12-4 and TRBJ1-2; the D gene is possibly TRBD1 (5 bases). V lost 6 bases to trimming and J lost 6 bases, with 14 bases between them. This CDR3 contains 13 residues. CDR3 sequence (DNA): TGTGCCAGCAGGGCAGGGTGGGCGGATGGCTACACCTTC. Protein product: CASRAGWADGYTF.

V usage is TRBV7-9 and J usage is TRBJ2-7; D gene unclear. Trimming cost V 1 base and J 0 bases, with 10 bases left between them. The CDR3 loop spans 15 amino acids. Germline lookup yields CDR1 SEHNR and CDR2 FQNEAQ (reference sequence). CDR3 amino acids: CASSLVGKSSYEQYF. In DNA form, the CDR3 reads TGTGCCAGCAGCTTAGTCGGCAAGAGCTCCTACGAGCAGTACTTC.

This clonotype has more than one count but fewer than ten. The gene calls are TRBV10-2 and TRBJ1-4, with no clear D. In germline, CDR1 is WSHSY, CDR2 SAAADI. The CDR3 has 11 residues. Between the trimmed V and J ends, which lost 9 bases and 5 bases, there was a span of 7 bases. The chain's CDR3 is CASRTNEKLFF. The CDR3 nucleotides read TGCGCCAGTAGGACGAATGAAAAACTGTTTTTT.

This clonotype was found a few times. The rearrangement uses TRBV9 and TRBJ1-1; D gene uncertain. Germline V gene data show CDR1 as SGDLS and CDR2 as YYNGEE. The length of the CDR3 is 13 residues. V was pared by 0 bases and J by 1 base, with 4 bases between. CDR3 region: CASSVAPNTEAFF. The CDR3 DNA reads as TGTGCCAGCAGCGTAGCGCCGAACACTGAAGCTTTCTTT.